This paragraph reports one TCR beta chain. The data are from a study of blood T cell repertoires in COVID-19. V was trimmed by 3 bases and J by 0 bases, leaving 12 bases between them. Germline V gene data show CDR1 as DFQATT and CDR2 as SNEGSKA (reference sequence). The CDR3 covers 15 residues. The method was immunoSEQ multiplex PCR; TCRdb's version includes in-frame clones alone and lacks a portion of them. In the table there are roughly 13,000 clones, 60% to 75% of which are singletons. This TCR derives from a man between 65 and 85 years old with acute or convalescent COVID-19. The sequencing sample was made of peripheral blood. The gene calls are TRBV20-1 and TRBJ1-3, with a tentative D call TRBD1 (5 bases). CDR3 sequence (DNA): TGCAGTGCTAGTCGGGCAGGGCGCTCTGGAAACACCATATATTTT. It specifies CSASRAGRSGNTIYF.